This T cell receptor beta chain was profiled in a study of OX40 agonist ivuxolimab in advanced cancers. V shed 9 bases, J shed 8 bases, and the junction held 10 bases outside the gene matches. Germline CDR1 reads SGHNT; CDR2 reads YENEEA. This CDR3 spans 13 amino acids. The table came from immunoSEQ multiplex PCR; TCRdb's copy has only in-frame clones and leaves some out. The sample carries around 50,000 clones, approximately 90% recorded once. The V and J genes are TRBV11-3 and TRBJ2-1, with 7 bases that match TRBD1. Sequencing used CD4+ or CD8+ T cells sorted from blood, obtained in a trial of the OX40 agonist ivuxolimab. This receptor was identified in an adult with an advanced solid tumor such as melanoma, head and neck, liver or kidney cancer. CDR3 in amino acids: CASTRDSDHEQFF. The CDR3 DNA sequence: TGTGCCAGTACCCGGGACAGTGATCATGAGCAGTTCTTC.